This entry concerns a single T cell receptor beta chain. The sample belongs to a study of blood T cell repertoires in COVID-19. About the research overall: Some COVID-19 samples were acute and others convalescent; all came from the United States, Italy and Spain. The cDNA or gDNA used as material had been derived from T cells, B-cell-depleted T cells, or PBMCs.

This CDR3 contains 14 residues. Trimming took 6 bases from V and 1 from J, leaving 10 bases between them. Germline loops: CDR1 SQVTM, CDR2 ANQGSEA. In the authors' workflow: Reference gene primer amplification gave nucleated cell count estimates. TCRdb's table, derived via immunoSEQ multiplex PCR, lists solely in-frame clones and lacks some. The V and J calls and clone size come from that table; D and trimming were worked out from the DNA. In the table there are 140,000 to 150,000 clones, 87% of which are singletons. The rearrangement uses TRBV29-1 and TRBJ2-6, with D perhaps TRBD1 (6 bases). The sequence came from a woman aged 45-60 years with acute or convalescent COVID-19. Sequenced input: peripheral blood. CDR3 nucleotide sequence: TGCAGCGTGGGGACACCGTCTGGGGCCAACGTCCTGACTTTC. It yields the protein CSVGTPSGANVLTF. The complete variable domain, with remaining parts taken from reference TRBV29-1 and TRBJ2-6, reads SAVISQKPSRDICQRGTSLTIQCQVDSQVTMMFWYRQQPGQSLTLIATANQGSEATYESGFVIDKFPISRPNLTFSTLTVSNMSPEDSSIYLCSVGTPSGANVLTFGAGSRLTVL.